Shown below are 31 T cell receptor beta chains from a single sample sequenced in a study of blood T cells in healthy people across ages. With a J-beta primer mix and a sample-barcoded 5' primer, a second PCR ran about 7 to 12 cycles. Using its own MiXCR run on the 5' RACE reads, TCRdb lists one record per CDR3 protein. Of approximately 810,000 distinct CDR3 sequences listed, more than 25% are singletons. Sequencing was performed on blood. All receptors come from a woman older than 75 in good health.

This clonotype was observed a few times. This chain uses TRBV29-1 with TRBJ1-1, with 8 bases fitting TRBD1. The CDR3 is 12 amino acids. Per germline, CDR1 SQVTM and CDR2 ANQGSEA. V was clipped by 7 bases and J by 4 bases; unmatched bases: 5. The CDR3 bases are TGCAGCGCGACAGGGACAGGCACTGAAGCTTTCTTT. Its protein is CSATGTGTEAFF.

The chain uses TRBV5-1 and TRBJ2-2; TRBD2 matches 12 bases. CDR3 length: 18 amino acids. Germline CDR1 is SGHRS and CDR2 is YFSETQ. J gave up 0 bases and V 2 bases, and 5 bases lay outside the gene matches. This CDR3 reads CASSFGLAGTPNTGELFF. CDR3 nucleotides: TGCGCCAGCAGCTTCGGACTAGCGGGGACCCCGAACACCGGGGAGCTGTTTTTT.

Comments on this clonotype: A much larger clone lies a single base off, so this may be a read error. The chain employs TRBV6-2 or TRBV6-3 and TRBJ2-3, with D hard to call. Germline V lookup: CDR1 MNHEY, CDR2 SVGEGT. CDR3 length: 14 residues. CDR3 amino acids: CACSYISKRDTQYF. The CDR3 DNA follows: TGTGCCTGCAGTTACATATCTAAACGAGATACGCAGTATTTT.

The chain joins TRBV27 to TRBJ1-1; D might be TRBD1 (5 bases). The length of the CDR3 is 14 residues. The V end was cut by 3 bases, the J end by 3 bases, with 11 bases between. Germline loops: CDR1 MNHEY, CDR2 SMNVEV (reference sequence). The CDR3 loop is CASSFGARDTEAFF. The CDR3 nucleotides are TGTGCCAGCAGTTTTGGGGCTAGAGACACTGAAGCTTTCTTT.

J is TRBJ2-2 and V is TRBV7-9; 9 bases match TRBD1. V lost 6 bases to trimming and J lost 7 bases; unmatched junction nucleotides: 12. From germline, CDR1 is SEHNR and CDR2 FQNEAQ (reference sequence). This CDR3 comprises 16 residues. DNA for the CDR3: TGTGCCAGCAGGCCAACCGGGACAGGGTTTGTCGGGGAGCTGTTTTTT. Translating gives CASRPTGTGFVGELFF.

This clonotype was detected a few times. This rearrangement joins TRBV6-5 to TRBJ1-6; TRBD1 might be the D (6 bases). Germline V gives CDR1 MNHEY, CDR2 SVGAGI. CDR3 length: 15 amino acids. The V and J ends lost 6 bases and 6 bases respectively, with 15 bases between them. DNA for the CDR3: TGTGCCAGCAGCGAACAAGGGGGTTCTAATTCACCCCTCCACTTT. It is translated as CASSEQGGSNSPLHF.

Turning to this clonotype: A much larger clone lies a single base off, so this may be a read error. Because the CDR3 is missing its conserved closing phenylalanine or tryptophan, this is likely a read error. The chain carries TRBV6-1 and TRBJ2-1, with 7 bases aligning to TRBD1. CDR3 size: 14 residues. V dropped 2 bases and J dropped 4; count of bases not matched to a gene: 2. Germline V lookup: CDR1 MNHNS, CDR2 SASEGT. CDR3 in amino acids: CASSERGQYNEQFV. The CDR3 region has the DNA TGTGCCAGCAGTGAACGGGGACAGTACAATGAGCAGTTCGTC.

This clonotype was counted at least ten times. The CDR3 protein is CASSYEWQGDSPLHF. CDR3 nucleotides: TGTGCCAGCAGTTATGAGTGGCAGGGTGATTCACCCCTCCACTTT. The V and J genes are TRBV6-6 and TRBJ1-6; a possible D gene is TRBD1 (5 bases). This CDR3 comprises 15 residues. V lost 3 bases and J 8 bases, leaving 14 bases between the germline ends. Germline V gene lookup returns CDR1 MNHNY and CDR2 SVGAGI (reference sequence).

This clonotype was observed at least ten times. The CDR3 spells CATSDFFGGLREQFF. The CDR3 region has the DNA TGTGCCACCAGTGATTTTTTCGGGGGGCTCCGTGAGCAGTTCTTC. The gene calls are TRBV24-1 and TRBJ2-1; D might be TRBD2 (7 bases). CDR1 is KGHDR and CDR2 is SFDVKD in the germline V gene. Trimming shortened V by 1 base and J by 9 bases, and 15 bases separated the two germline ends. The CDR3 contains 15 residues.

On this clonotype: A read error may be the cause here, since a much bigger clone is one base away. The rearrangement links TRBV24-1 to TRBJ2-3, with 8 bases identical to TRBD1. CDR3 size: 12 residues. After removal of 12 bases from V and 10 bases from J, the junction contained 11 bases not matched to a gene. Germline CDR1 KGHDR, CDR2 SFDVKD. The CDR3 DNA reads TGTGCCGCCCGGGACAGGTCCACCGCGCAGTATTTT. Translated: CAARDRSTAQYF.

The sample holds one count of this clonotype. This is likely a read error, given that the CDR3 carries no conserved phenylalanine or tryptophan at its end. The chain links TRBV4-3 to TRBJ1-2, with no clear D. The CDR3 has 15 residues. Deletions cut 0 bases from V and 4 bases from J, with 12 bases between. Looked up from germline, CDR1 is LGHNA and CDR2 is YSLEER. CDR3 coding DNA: TGCGCCAGCAGCCAAGATAACCTCTGGGGCTATGGCTACACCGTC. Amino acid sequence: CASSQDNLWGYGYTV.

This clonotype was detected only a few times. The CDR3 bases are TGCGCCAGCAGGGGGAGCGGGGCGCTGAACTATGGCTACACCTTC. Its protein product is CASRGSGALNYGYTF. This chain joins TRBV5-1 and TRBJ1-2; tentative D call: TRBD1 (5 bases). CDR3 length: 15 amino acids. Germline V gene lookup returns CDR1 SGHRS and CDR2 YFSETQ. V was pared by 5 bases and J by 2 bases, with 16 bases between. Complete variable domain (other parts from reference TRBV5-1 and TRBJ1-2): KAGVTQTPRYLIKTRGQQVTLSCSPISGHRSVSWYQQTPGQGLQFLFEYFSETQRNKGNFPGRFSGRQFSNSRSEMNVSTLELGDSALYLCASRGSGALNYGYTFGSGTRLTVV.

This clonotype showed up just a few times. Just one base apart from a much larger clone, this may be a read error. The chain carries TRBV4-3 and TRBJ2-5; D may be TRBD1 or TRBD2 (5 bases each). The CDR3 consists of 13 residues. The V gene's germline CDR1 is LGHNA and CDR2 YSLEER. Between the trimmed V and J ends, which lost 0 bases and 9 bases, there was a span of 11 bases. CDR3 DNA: TGCGCCAGCAGCCAAGAAACCCGGGGCCCCCAGTACTTC. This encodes CASSQETRGPQYF.

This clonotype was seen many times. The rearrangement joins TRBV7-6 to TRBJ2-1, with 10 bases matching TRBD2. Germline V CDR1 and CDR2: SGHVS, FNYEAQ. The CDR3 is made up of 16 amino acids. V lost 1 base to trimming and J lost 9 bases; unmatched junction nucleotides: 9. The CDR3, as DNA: TGTGCCAGCAGCTTAGATGGTAGCGGGGGGTTACGTGAGCAGTTCTTC. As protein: CASSLDGSGGLREQFF.

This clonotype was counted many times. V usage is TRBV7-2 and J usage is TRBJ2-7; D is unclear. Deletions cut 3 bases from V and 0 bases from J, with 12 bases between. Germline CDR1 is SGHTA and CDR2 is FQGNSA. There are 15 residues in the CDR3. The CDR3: CASSLLNPFSYEQYF. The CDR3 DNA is TGTGCCAGCAGCTTGTTAAACCCCTTCTCCTACGAGCAGTACTTC.

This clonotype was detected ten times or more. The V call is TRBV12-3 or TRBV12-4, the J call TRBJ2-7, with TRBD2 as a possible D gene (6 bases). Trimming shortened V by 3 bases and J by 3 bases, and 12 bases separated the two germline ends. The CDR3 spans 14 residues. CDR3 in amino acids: CASSFGGANYEQYF. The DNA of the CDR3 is TGTGCCAGCAGTTTTGGAGGGGCCAACTACGAGCAGTACTTC.

As DNA, the CDR3 is TGTGCCAGCAGCGTAGGAGCAGGGGGACAGGGGGGTTCACCCCTCCACTTT. Translated: CASSVGAGGQGGSPLHF. This chain links TRBV9 with TRBJ1-6; TRBD1 agrees at 11 bases. CDR1 is SGDLS, CDR2 YYNGEE, per germline. V dropped 0 bases and J dropped 9; count of bases not matched to a gene: 8. This CDR3 spans 17 amino acids.

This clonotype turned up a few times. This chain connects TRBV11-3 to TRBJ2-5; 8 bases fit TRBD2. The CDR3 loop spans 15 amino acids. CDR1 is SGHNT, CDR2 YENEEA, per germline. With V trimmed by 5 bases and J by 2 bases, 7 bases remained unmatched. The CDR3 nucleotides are TGTGCCAGCAGCCACGGGAGGGGTGTGCAAGAGACCCAGTACTTC. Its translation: CASSHGRGVQETQYF.

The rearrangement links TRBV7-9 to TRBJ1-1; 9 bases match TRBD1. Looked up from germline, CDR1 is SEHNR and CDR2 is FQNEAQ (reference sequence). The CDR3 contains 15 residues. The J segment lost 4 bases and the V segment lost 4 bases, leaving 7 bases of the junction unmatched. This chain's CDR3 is CASSSSGTGLTEAFF. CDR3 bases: TGTGCCAGCAGCTCATCCGGGACAGGGCTCACTGAAGCTTTCTTT.

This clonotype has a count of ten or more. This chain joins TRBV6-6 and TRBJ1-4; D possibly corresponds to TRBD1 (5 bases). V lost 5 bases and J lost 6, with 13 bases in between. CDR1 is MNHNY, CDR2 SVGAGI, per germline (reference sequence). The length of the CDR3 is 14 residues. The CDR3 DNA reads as TGTGCCAGCAGTCGCGACAGTGCGGATGAAAAACTGTTTTTT. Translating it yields CASSRDSADEKLFF.

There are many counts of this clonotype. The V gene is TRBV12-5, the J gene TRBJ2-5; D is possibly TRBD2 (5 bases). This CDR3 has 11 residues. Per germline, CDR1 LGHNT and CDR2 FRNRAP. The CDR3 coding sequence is TGTGTCGACTACTCGGACGAGACCCAGTACTTC. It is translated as CVDYSDETQYF. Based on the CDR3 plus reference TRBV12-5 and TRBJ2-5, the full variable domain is DARVTQTPRHKVTEMGQEVTMRCQPILGHNTVFWYRQTMMQGLELLAYFRNRAPLDDSGMPKDRFSAEMPDATLATLKIQPSEPRDSAVYFCVDYSDETQYFGPGTRLLVL.

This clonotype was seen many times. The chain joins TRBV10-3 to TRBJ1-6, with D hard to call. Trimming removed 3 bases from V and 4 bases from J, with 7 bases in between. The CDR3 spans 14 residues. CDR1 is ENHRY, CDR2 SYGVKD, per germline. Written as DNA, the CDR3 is TGTGCCATCAGTGAAAATGGTTATAATTCACCCCTCCACTTT. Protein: CAISENGYNSPLHF.

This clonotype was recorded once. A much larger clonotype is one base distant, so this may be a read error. The CDR3 spells CASSSTVYYGCTF. The CDR3 DNA reads as TGTGCCAGCAGCTCAACAGTGTACTATGGCTGCACCTTC. The V and J genes are TRBV27 and TRBJ1-2; D is ambiguous. Germline CDR1 MNHEY, CDR2 SMNVEV (reference sequence). CDR3 length: 13 amino acids.

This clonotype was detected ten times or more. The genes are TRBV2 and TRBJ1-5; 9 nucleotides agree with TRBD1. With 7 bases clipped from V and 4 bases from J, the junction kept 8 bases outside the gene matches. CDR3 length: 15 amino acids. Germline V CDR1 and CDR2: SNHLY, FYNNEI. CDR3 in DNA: TGTGCCAGCAAGGGACCGGGGACAGGGAATCAGCCCCAGCATTTT. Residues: CASKGPGTGNQPQHF.

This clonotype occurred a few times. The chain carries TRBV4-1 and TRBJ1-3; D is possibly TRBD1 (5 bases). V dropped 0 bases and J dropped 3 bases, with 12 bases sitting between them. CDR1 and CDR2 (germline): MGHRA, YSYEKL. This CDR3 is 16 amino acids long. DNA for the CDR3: TGCGCCAGCAGCCAAGAAAGGGGTGGCGGTGGAAACACCATATATTTT. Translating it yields CASSQERGGGGNTIYF.

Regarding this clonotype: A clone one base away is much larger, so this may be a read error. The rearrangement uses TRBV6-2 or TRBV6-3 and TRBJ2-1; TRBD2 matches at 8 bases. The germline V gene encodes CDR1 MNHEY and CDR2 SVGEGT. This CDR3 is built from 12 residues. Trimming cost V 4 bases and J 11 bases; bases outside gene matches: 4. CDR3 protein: CASSSGLVQQFF. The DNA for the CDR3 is TGTGCCAGCAGTTCGGGACTAGTACAGCAGTTCTTC.

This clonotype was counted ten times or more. In DNA form, the CDR3 reads TGTGCCAGCAGCCCGACAGAAAACATTCAGTACTTC. Its protein is CASSPTENIQYF. This rearrangement joins TRBV3-1 to TRBJ2-4; D possibly corresponds to TRBD1 (5 bases). The CDR3 is 12 amino acids. Trimming stripped 4 bases from V and 5 bases from J, with 6 bases between. Germline loops: CDR1 LGHDT, CDR2 YNNKEL (reference sequence).

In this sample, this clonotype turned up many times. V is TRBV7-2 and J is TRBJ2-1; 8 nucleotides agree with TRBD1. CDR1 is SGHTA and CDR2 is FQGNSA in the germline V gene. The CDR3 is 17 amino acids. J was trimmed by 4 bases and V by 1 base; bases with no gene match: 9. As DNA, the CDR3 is TGTGCCAGCAGCTTAGAGGACAGGGTTGCCCGTTACAATGAGCAGTTCTTC. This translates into CASSLEDRVARYNEQFF.

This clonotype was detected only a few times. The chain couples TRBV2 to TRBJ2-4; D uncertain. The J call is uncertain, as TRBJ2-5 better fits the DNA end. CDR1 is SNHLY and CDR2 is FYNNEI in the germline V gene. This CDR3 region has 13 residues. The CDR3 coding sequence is TGTGCCAGCAGTGATTCCTGGGGAGAGACCCAGTACTTC. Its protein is CASSDSWGETQYF.

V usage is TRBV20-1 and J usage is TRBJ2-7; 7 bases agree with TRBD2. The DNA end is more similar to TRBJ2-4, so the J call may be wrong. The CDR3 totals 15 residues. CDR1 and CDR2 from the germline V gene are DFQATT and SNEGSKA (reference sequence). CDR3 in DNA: TGCAGTGCTGGGGAGGGACGCCCAAGGGGAAACATTCAGTACTTC. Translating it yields CSAGEGRPRGNIQYF.

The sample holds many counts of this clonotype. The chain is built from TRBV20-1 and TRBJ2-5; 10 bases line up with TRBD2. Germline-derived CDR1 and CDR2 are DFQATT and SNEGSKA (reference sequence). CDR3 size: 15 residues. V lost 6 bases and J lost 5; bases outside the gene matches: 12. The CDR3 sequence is CSAPTSGVPGETQYF. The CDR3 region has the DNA TGCAGTGCCCCAACTAGCGGGGTACCAGGGGAGACCCAGTACTTC.